This T cell receptor beta chain appears in the sequencing data of a study of radiotherapy plus CTLA-4 blockade in lung cancer. The method was immunoSEQ multiplex PCR; TCRdb's version includes in-frame clones alone and lacks a portion of them. The top ten hold 15% to 20% of the sample, which has about 87,000 clones, around nine tenths seen once. In the case of this clone: Its matching antigen is unknown.

The CDR3 is 13 amino acids. Per germline, CDR1 LNHDA and CDR2 SQIVND (reference sequence). V gave up 2 bases and J gave up 5 bases, with 9 bases separating them. Findings and caveats of the study: Expansion in blood of tumor-derived TCR clones was seen after radiotherapy plus ipilimumab. Best predicting response, reportedly, were early blood T cell clone dynamics, with interferon-beta.

Focal radiation plus CTLA-4 blockade with ipilimumab was given to patients with chemo-refractory metastatic non-small-cell lung cancer. The chain links TRBV19 to TRBJ1-1; D is perhaps TRBD1 (5 bases). The sequencing used peripheral blood, collected from a patient treated with radiotherapy plus ipilimumab. The TCR was taken from a human donor with non-small cell lung cancer that progressed on radiotherapy plus ipilimumab. The DNA for the CDR3 is TGTGCCAGTAGTATAAAGGAGGGGACTGAAGCTTTCTTT. Protein sequence: CASSIKEGTEAFF.